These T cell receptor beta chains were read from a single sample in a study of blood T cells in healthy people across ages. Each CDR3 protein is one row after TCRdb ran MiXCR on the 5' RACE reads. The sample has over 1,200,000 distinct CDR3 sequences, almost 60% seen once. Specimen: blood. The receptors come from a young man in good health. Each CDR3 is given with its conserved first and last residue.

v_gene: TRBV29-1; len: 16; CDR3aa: CSVESRLRDQGRVGTF
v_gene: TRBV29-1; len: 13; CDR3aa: CSVGGGRAYEQYF
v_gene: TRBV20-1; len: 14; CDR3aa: CSARDLEGAYEQYF
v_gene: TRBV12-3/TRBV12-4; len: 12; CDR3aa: CASSFLQETQYF
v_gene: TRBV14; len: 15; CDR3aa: CASSQGQGANTEAFF
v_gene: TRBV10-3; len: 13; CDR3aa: CAISEPLTGELFF
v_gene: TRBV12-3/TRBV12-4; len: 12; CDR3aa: CASSLATGMQFF
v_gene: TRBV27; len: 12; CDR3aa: CASSSGNYEQFF
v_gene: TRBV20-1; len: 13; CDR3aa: CSVAGGNTDTQYF
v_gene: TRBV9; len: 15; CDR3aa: CASSVFSSGGNEQFF
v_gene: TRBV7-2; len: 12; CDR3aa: CASAGGRETQYF
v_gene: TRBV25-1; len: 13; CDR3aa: CASSEGTEETQYF